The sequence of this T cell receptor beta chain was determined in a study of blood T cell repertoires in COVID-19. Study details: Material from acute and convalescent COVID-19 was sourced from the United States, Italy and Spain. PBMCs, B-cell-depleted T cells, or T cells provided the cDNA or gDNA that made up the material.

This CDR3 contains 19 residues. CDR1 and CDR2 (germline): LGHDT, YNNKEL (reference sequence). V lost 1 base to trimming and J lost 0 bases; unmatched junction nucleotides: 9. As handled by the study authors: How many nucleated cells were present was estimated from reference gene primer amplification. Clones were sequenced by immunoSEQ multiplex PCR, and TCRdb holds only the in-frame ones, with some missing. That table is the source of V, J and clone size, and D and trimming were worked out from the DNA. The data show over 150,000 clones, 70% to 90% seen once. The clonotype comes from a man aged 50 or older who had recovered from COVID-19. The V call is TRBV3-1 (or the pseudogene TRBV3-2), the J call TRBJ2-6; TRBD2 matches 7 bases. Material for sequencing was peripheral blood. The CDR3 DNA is TGTGCCAGCAGCCAAGTGCGGGAGAGTTATCTCTCTGGGGCCAACGTCCTGACTTTC. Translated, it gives CASSQVRESYLSGANVLTF.